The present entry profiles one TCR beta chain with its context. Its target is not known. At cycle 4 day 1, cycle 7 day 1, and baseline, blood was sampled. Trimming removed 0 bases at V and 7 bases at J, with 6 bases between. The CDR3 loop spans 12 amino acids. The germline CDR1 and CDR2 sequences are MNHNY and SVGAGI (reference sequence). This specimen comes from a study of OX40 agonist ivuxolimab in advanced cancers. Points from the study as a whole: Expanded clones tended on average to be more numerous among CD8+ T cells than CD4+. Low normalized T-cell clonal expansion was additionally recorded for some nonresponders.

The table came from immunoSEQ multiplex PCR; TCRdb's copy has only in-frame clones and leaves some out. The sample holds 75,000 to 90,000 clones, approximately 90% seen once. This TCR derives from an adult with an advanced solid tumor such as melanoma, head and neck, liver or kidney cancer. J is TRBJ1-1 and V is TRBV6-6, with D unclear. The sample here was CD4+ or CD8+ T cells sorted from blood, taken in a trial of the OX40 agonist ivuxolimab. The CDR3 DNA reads TGTGCCAGCAGTTACTCGTCGCTTGAAGCTTTCTTT. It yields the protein CASSYSSLEAFF.